Each of the 30 T cell receptor beta chains below was sequenced from the same sample in a study of blood T cell repertoires in COVID-19. Assay: immunoSEQ multiplex PCR; the TCRdb copy retains only in-frame clones and omits some. There are tens of thousands of clones in the sample; roughly four fifths occur only once, and about 15% lies in the top ten. The specimen was peripheral blood. The receptor set was obtained from a man between 60 and 70 years old with COVID-19, enrolled during active disease.

The chain links TRBV20-1 to TRBJ1-1; tentative D call: TRBD1 (5 bases). CDR3 size: 13 residues. Trimming removed 3 bases at V and 4 bases at J, with 12 bases between. Germline values: CDR1 DFQATT, CDR2 SNEGSKA (reference sequence). The CDR3 DNA sequence: TGCAGTGCTAGTTCCCCTGGGGCCACTGAAGCTTTCTTT. This sequence encodes CSASSPGATEAFF.

The table lists this clone with a count of one. The chain is built from TRBV27 and TRBJ2-7; 11 positions agree with TRBD1. CDR1 MNHEY and CDR2 SMNVEV come from the germline V gene (reference sequence). The V gene end was trimmed by 3 bases and the J gene end by 6 bases; junction bases not matched to a gene: 7. The CDR3 length is 15 residues. Here the CDR3 reads CASSFKGTGGPEQYF. CDR3 nucleotides: TGTGCCAGCAGTTTCAAGGGGACAGGGGGTCCCGAGCAGTACTTC.

V usage is TRBV5-1 and J usage is TRBJ1-1; no firm D call. Trimming removed 0 bases from V and 2 bases from J, with 8 bases in between. CDR1 and CDR2 (germline): SGHRS, YFSETQ. The CDR3 contains 14 residues. CDR3 DNA: TGCGCCAGCAGCTTGGCTATGAGTAACACTGAAGCTTTCTTT. It encodes CASSLAMSNTEAFF.

The V and J genes are TRBV6-4 and TRBJ1-2; no reliable D call. The germline V and J ends were trimmed by 4 bases and 5 bases, with 11 bases remaining between them. The germline CDR1 and CDR2 sequences are MRHNA and SNTAGT. This CDR3 spans 13 amino acids. The chain's CDR3 is CASSAGVRYGYTF. The DNA for the CDR3 is TGTGCCAGCAGTGCCGGGGTACGGTATGGCTACACCTTC.

The J gene is TRBJ2-7, the V gene TRBV7-9; possible D gene TRBD1, 5 bases. Germline V gives CDR1 SEHNR, CDR2 FQNEAQ (reference sequence). Trimming took off 10 bases at V and 4 bases at J, with 20 bases between the two ends. CDR3 length: 14 residues. The CDR3 DNA sequence: TGTGCCACGCAGGCTATAGGGGCTGGGTACGAGCAGTACTTC. Its protein is CATQAIGAGYEQYF.

The rearrangement joins TRBV2 to TRBJ2-3, with TRBD2 matching 12 bases. With 1 base clipped from V and 4 bases from J, the junction kept 3 bases outside the gene matches. The germline V gene encodes CDR1 SNHLY and CDR2 FYNNEI. CDR3 size: 16 residues. CDR3 region: CASSEGLAGAADTQYF. In nucleotides, the CDR3 is TGTGCCAGCAGTGAAGGACTAGCGGGAGCTGCAGATACGCAGTATTTT.

The rearrangement uses TRBV9 and TRBJ1-2, with D unclear. The germline gives CDR1 SGDLS, CDR2 YYNGEE. The CDR3 extends over 12 amino acids. Trimming removed 2 bases from V and 3 bases from J, with 5 bases in between. CDR3 loop: CASSVGDYGYTF. The CDR3 DNA sequence: TGTGCCAGCAGCGTCGGTGACTATGGCTACACCTTC.

The genes are TRBV6-5 and TRBJ1-4; TRBD1 might be the D (6 bases). V lost 1 base and J 8 bases, leaving 8 bases between the germline ends. From germline, CDR1 is MNHEY and CDR2 SVGAGI. This CDR3 spans 13 amino acids. In nucleotides, the CDR3 is TGTGCCAGCAGTTACTTTAGGGGGGAAAAACTGTTTTTT. It encodes CASSYFRGEKLFF.

This clone came up once. The J gene is TRBJ2-7, the V gene TRBV5-1; TRBD1 agrees at 8 bases. This CDR3 region has 15 residues. Germline V gives CDR1 SGHRS, CDR2 YFSETQ. V shed 2 bases, J shed 2 bases, and the junction held 6 bases outside the gene matches. The CDR3 protein is CASSLMAGGPYEQYF. The CDR3 coding sequence is TGCGCCAGCAGCTTAATGGCAGGGGGCCCCTACGAGCAGTACTTC.

A few counts support this clone. This chain uses TRBV6-5 with TRBJ1-5, with 8 bases lining up with TRBD1. Germline lookup yields CDR1 MNHEY and CDR2 SVGAGI. Losses at the gene ends were 6 bases for V and 4 bases for J; bases not matched to a gene: 5. There are 14 residues in the CDR3. The chain's CDR3 is CASSDRGGNQPQHF. CDR3 coding DNA: TGTGCCAGCAGCGACAGGGGAGGGAATCAGCCCCAGCATTTT.

This chain connects TRBV2 to TRBJ1-4; the D gene is possibly TRBD1 (6 bases). The V and J ends lost 6 bases and 8 bases respectively, with 19 bases between them. CDR1 is SNHLY, CDR2 FYNNEI, per germline. This CDR3 is 15 amino acids long. CDR3 sequence: CASSARTALEEKLFF. The CDR3 coding sequence is TGTGCCAGCAGCGCCCGGACAGCCTTGGAGGAAAAACTGTTTTTT.

V is TRBV9 and J is TRBJ2-1, with 11 bases aligning to TRBD2. Germline CDR1 SGDLS, CDR2 YYNGEE. With V trimmed by 5 bases and J by 11 bases, 12 bases remained unmatched. This CDR3 spans 15 amino acids. CDR3 sequence: CASSNIGTSGSQQFF. Here the CDR3 DNA reads TGTGCCAGCAGTAACATAGGGACTAGCGGCTCCCAGCAGTTCTTC.

This clone showed up just once. V and J are TRBV3-1 (or the pseudogene TRBV3-2) and TRBJ2-5, with 8 bases matching TRBD2. The CDR3 is 12 residues long. CDR1 is LGHDT, CDR2 YNNKEL, per germline (reference sequence). V dropped 2 bases and J dropped 9; count of bases not matched to a gene: 2. The CDR3 nucleotides are TGTGCCAGCAGCCAAACGGGGGGGGCCCAGTACTTC. Residues: CASSQTGGAQYF.

A single count supports this clone. The V gene is TRBV4-1, the J gene TRBJ1-4; the D is unclear. Between the trimmed V and J ends, which lost 0 bases and 1 base, there was a span of 9 bases. The CDR3 is 16 residues long. Germline CDR1 is MGHRA and CDR2 is YSYEKL. CDR3 residues: CASSQDRRGTNEKLFF. CDR3 nucleotide sequence: TGCGCCAGCAGCCAAGATCGCCGGGGAACTAATGAAAAACTGTTTTTT.

The genes are TRBV9 and TRBJ2-5; TRBD1 matches at 7 bases. The junction had 10 bases not matched to a gene; V was cut back by 4 bases and J by 4 bases. This CDR3 has 15 amino acids. Germline V lookup: CDR1 SGDLS, CDR2 YYNGEE. CDR3 in DNA: TGTGCCAGCAGCCCCTCGACAGGGTTAGGAGAGACCCAGTACTTC. Residues: CASSPSTGLGETQYF.

The rearrangement uses TRBV18 and TRBJ2-2, with 7 bases aligning to TRBD1. J was trimmed by 2 bases and V by 6 bases; bases with no gene match: 6. The CDR3 is 15 amino acids. The germline V gene encodes CDR1 KGHSH and CDR2 LQKENI. CDR3 protein: CASSPGTANTGELFF. CDR3 DNA sequence: TGTGCCAGCTCTCCCGGGACAGCAAACACCGGGGAGCTGTTTTTT.

The rearrangement links TRBV5-4 to TRBJ2-4; 7 bases are a match to TRBD1. The CDR3 runs 15 residues. V shed 4 bases and J 0 bases; nucleotides not matched to a gene: 4. Per the germline V gene, CDR1 is SGHNT and CDR2 is YYREEE (reference sequence). The CDR3 DNA follows: TGTGCCAGCAGCCAGGGACAGCTAGCCAAAAACATTCAGTACTTC. It specifies CASSQGQLAKNIQYF.

The chain employs TRBV28 and TRBJ2-7, with 11 positions matching TRBD2. V lost 2 bases, J lost 7 bases, and 7 bases stayed unmatched. The CDR3 spans 15 residues. Germline V CDR1 and CDR2: MDHEN, SYDVKM. The CDR3 here is CASSLVTSGRGEQYF. The CDR3 bases are TGTGCCAGCAGTTTAGTCACTAGCGGGAGAGGTGAGCAGTACTTC.

In nucleotides, the CDR3 is TGTGCCAGCGGACACCACCTCACAGGGGTAGGCAATGAGCAGTTCTTC. Translated: CASGHHLTGVGNEQFF. The V and J genes are TRBV11-2 and TRBJ2-1; 7 bases line up with TRBD1. V lost 8 bases, J lost 6 bases, and 16 bases stayed unmatched. The CDR3 has 16 amino acids. CDR1 SGHAT and CDR2 FQNNGV come from the germline V gene.

V and J are TRBV7-9 and TRBJ2-5; 8 bases align to TRBD1. After removal of 3 bases from V and 1 base from J, the junction contained 4 bases not matched to a gene. CDR3 length: 15 residues. Per the germline V gene, CDR1 is SEHNR and CDR2 is FQNEAQ (reference sequence). The CDR3 spells CASSLWTGLQETQYF. Written as DNA, the CDR3 is TGTGCCAGCAGCTTGTGGACAGGGCTCCAAGAGACCCAGTACTTC.

This clone was counted between two and nine times. This chain uses TRBV19 with TRBJ1-6; no reliable D call. This CDR3 comprises 14 residues. V was pared by 5 bases and J by 9 bases, with 14 bases between. Looked up from germline, CDR1 is LNHDA and CDR2 is SQIVND (reference sequence). The chain's CDR3 is CASSPRGFGSPLHF. For the CDR3, the DNA is TGTGCCAGTAGTCCACGGGGATTTGGTTCACCCCTCCACTTT.

The sample holds one count of this clone. The rearrangement uses TRBV6-5 and TRBJ2-5; TRBD2 matches at 13 bases. Germline lookup yields CDR1 MNHEY and CDR2 SVGAGI. V lost 6 bases to trimming and J lost 6 bases; unmatched junction nucleotides: 7. The CDR3 sequence is 15 residues long. The CDR3 nucleotides read TGTGCCAGCAGCCCAGGACTAGCGGGAGTACAGACCCAGTACTTC. This codes for CASSPGLAGVQTQYF.

This clone was recorded many times. The CDR3 region has the DNA TGTGCCAGCAGCGTAAGCCTTACAGGAGGGCCAGATACGCAGTATTTT. Protein sequence: CASSVSLTGGPDTQYF. J is TRBJ2-3 and V is TRBV9, with TRBD2 as a possible D gene (6 bases). The germline V and J ends were trimmed by 1 base and 4 bases, with 16 bases remaining between them. The CDR3 runs 16 residues. Germline V gene lookup returns CDR1 SGDLS and CDR2 YYNGEE.

The J gene is TRBJ1-1, the V gene TRBV12-3 or TRBV12-4; D is unresolved. V was clipped by 7 bases and J by 11 bases, with 20 bases between them. The CDR3 has 13 residues. CDR3 DNA: TGTGCCAGCAATCGTGTGGGCGCAGGTGGTGCTTTCTTT. This codes for CASNRVGAGGAFF.

V gene TRBV19 combines with J gene TRBJ2-1, with D tentatively TRBD1 (6 bases). This CDR3 has 15 amino acids. Germline V gene data show CDR1 as LNHDA and CDR2 as SQIVND (reference sequence). V lost 4 bases, J lost 8 bases, and 18 bases lay in between. CDR3 in amino acids: CASSSGRTVQDEQFF. DNA for the CDR3: TGTGCCAGTAGTAGTGGCCGGACAGTTCAGGATGAGCAGTTCTTC.

The CDR3 is CASSYSGELFF. CDR3 sequence (DNA): TGCGCCAGCAGTTATAGCGGGGAGCTGTTTTTT. The genes are TRBV4-1 and TRBJ2-2; D gene uncertain. V shed 6 bases and J shed 7 bases, with 6 bases lying between them. The V gene's germline CDR1 is MGHRA and CDR2 YSYEKL. CDR3 length equals 11 residues.

The chain carries TRBV18 and TRBJ2-3, with a tentative D call TRBD2 (5 bases). Germline V CDR1 and CDR2: KGHSH, LQKENI. The length of the CDR3 is 15 residues. Between the trimmed V and J ends, which lost 5 bases and 1 base, there was a span of 13 bases. CDR3 nucleotides: TGTGCCAGCTCAGGTTTAGCGCCTCGCACAGATACGCAGTATTTT. It specifies CASSGLAPRTDTQYF.

V gene TRBV2 combines with J gene TRBJ1-5; D gene unclear. Trimming removed 5 bases at V and 5 bases at J, with 7 bases between. Germline CDR1 and CDR2: SNHLY and FYNNEI. The CDR3 extends over 12 amino acids. CDR3 nucleotide sequence: TGTGCCAGCAGTCGTGACTATCAGCCCCAGCATTTT. Translation gives CASSRDYQPQHF. Looking up the rest from reference TRBV2 and TRBJ1-5 gives the full variable domain: EPEVTQTPSHQVTQMGQEVILRCVPISNHLYFYWYRQILGQKVEFLVSFYNNEISEKSEIFDDQFSVERPDGSNFTLKIRSTKLEDSAMYFCASSRDYQPQHFGDGTRLSIL.

A single count supports this clone. This sequence joins TRBV27 and TRBJ2-5; D gene unclear. The CDR3 covers 15 residues. V gave up 0 bases and J gave up 2 bases, with 10 bases separating them. Germline V gene lookup returns CDR1 MNHEY and CDR2 SMNVEV (reference sequence). CDR3 DNA sequence: TGTGCCAGCAGTTTATCCCCGGGTCTTCAAGAGACCCAGTACTTC. Protein sequence: CASSLSPGLQETQYF.

V usage is TRBV9 and J usage is TRBJ1-5; unclear D gene. V was pared by 1 base and J by 3 bases, with 8 bases between. The CDR3 runs 14 residues. The germline gives CDR1 SGDLS, CDR2 YYNGEE. CDR3: CASSVNRANQPQHF. CDR3 bases: TGTGCCAGCAGCGTAAACCGAGCCAATCAGCCCCAGCATTTT.